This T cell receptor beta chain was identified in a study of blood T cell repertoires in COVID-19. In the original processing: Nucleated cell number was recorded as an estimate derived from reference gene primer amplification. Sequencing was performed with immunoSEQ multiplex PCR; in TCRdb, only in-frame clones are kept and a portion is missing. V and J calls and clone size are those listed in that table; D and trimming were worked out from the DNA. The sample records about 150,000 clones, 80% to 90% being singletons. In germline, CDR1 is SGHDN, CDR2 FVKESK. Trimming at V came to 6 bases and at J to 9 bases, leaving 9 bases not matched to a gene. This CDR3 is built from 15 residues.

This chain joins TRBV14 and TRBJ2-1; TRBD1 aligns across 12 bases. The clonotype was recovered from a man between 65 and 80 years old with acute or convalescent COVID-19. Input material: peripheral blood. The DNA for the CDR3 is TGTGCCAGCAGTCCCCTGGGACAGGGGGCAGGTGAGCAGTTCTTC. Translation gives CASSPLGQGAGEQFF.